Below, one T cell receptor beta chain is given with its context. What antigen it recognizes has not been identified. Per-base qualities were not stored, and no clone one base away is much larger. The sample comes from a study of graft-versus-host responses after intestinal transplantation (dated by TCRdb to the early 2020s). Regarding the study in general: Recipients received multivisceral, liver-intestinal, or isolated intestinal transplants. Instead of going to the commercial service, samples from a few later patients were sequenced in-house on an Illumina MiSeq and processed with MiXCR. Alloreactive clones were identified by sequencing pre-transplant mixed lymphocyte reaction products and comparing these products with unstimulated pre-transplant donor and recipient T cells. Every recipient was given anti-thymocyte globulin induction, followed by roughly 3 years of maintenance tacrolimus and steroids. Donor T cell macrochimerism was defined as a peak of at least 4% donor T cells among recipient peripheral blood mononuclear cells. Graft-versus-host and host-versus-graft alloreactive T cell clones were tracked in the graft, circulation and bone marrow after intestinal transplantation using bulk TCR-beta CDR3 sequencing. Of the 20 to 25 intestinal transplant recipients enrolled in the cohort, one of whom was a retransplant, 3 patients without pretransplant specimens were excluded. The paper's findings and limits, for the study overall: Patients with donor T cell macrochimerism had high GvH to HvG T cell clonal ratios in their allografts. Peak levels of circulating GvH clones were associated with declines in HvG clones early after transplant. The relatively low number and heterogeneity of intestinal transplant patients limited the conclusions. GvH clones were detected in recipient bone marrow, and some of these GvH clones were observed earlier in ileal mucosa or blood, consistent with an intestinal mucosal origin.

To prepare the library, the immunoSEQ multiplex PCR assay was applied. For most patients, genomic DNA was isolated with the Qiagen DNeasy Blood and Tissue Kit and sent frozen to Adaptive Biotechnologies for TCR sequencing. For most patients, high-throughput TCR-beta CDR3 sequencing of genomic DNA was performed by Adaptive Biotechnologies. Regarding the original processing steps: Adaptive's ImmunoSEQ software supplied the TCR sequencing data for 15 to 20 patients, while MiXCR and VDJtools were used to process a few other patients. To correct CD4 versus CD8 sorting errors, any sequence found in both subsets at a frequency ratio below 5:1 was removed. CDR3 nucleotide sequences shared between donor and recipient were removed because the origin of such sequences could not be assigned. To count as alloreactive, a clone needed at least 2-fold expansion over unstimulated cells and a minimum CFSE-low frequency of 0.002% (template counts) or 0.001% (read counts). Clones detected in sequenced pre-transplant spleen, lymph node, or MLR CFSE-low populations of the donor or recipient were defined as mappable. The cumulative frequency of alloreactive clones was calculated as a percentage of all sequences, weighted by copy number. Here the immuneACCESS table is served through TCRdb, limited to in-frame sequences with V and J called. Missing clones are a known gap in these copies; in checked studies unresolved V genes cover under half, and the rest lacks a known reason. That table is the source of V, J and clone size, and D and trimming were worked out from the DNA. The sample profile shows about 110,000 clones; approximately 88% of them were found once. The ten largest make up less than 0.85% of the sample.

The time point label, read with the paper, signifies: cells obtained before transplantation from donor or recipient. CD3+CD4+ and CD3+CD8+ populations were FACS-sorted from unstimulated pre-transplant donor and recipient cells taken from spleen or lymph nodes. Unmatched junction bases come to 5, with V trimmed by 4 bases and J by 4 bases. The CDR3 runs 14 amino acids, cysteine and phenylalanine included. Left in the record is the CDR3 DNA by itself, 42 bases read in frame from the first base. From the germline V gene (reference sequence), CDR1 is SGHNT and CDR2 is YYREEE. The chain employs TRBV5-4 and TRBJ1-3; 7 bases in the middle match TRBD1. Here the sequenced sample was unstimulated CD4+ T cells sorted from spleen or lymph node cells, taken before transplant. The receptor was isolated from a human donor who was the organ donor for an intestinal transplant. The nucleotides read TGTGCCAGCAGCACGGGACAGCGAGGAAACACCATATATTTT. This gives the protein CASSTGQRGNTIYF.